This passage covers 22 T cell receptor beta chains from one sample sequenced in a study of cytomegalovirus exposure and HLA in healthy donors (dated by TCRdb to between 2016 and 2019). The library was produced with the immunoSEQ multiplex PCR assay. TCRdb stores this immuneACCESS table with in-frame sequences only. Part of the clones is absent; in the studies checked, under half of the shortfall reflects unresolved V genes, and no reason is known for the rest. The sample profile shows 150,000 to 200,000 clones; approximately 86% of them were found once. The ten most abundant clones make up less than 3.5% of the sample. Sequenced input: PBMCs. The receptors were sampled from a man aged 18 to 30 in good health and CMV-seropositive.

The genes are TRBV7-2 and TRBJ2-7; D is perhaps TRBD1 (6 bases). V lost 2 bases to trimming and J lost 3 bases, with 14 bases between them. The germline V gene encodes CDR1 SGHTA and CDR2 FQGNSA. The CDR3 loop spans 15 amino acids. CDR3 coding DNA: TGTGCCAGCAGCTTACAATACAGGGCGGACTACGAGCAGTACTTC. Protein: CASSLQYRADYEQYF.

The CDR3 nucleotides are TGTGCCAGCAGCCCGGGACTAGCGGGGGGCCCACTGGAGACCCAGTACTTC. It codes for CASSPGLAGGPLETQYF. The chain employs TRBV7-3 and TRBJ2-5; TRBD2 aligns across 15 bases. The CDR3 spans 17 residues. Germline values: CDR1 SGHTA, CDR2 FQGTGA. The J segment lost 5 bases and the V segment lost 5 bases, leaving 9 bases of the junction unmatched.

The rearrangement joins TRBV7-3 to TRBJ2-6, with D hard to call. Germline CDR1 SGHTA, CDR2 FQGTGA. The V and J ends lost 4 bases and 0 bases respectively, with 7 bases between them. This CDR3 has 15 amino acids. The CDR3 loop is CASSSTVSGANVLTF. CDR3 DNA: TGTGCCAGCAGCTCGACTGTCTCTGGGGCCAACGTCCTGACTTTC.

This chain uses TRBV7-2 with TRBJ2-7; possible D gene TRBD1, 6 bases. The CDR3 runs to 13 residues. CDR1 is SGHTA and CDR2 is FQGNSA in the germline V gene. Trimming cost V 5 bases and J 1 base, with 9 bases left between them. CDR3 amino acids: CASSMGQSYEQYF. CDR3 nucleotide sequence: TGTGCCAGCAGCATGGGACAATCCTACGAGCAGTACTTC. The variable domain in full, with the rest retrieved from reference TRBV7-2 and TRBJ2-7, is GAGVSQSPSNKVTEKGKDVELRCDPISGHTALYWYRQSLGQGLEFLIYFQGNSAPDKSGLPSDRFSAERTGGSVSTLTIQRTQQEDSAVYLCASSMGQSYEQYFGPGTRLTVT.

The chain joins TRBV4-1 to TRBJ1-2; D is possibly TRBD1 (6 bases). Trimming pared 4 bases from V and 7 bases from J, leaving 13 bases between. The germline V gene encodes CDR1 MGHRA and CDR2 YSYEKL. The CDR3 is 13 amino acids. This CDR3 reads CASSPGGAGGYTF. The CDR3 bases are TGCGCCAGCAGCCCGGGGGGGGCAGGTGGCTACACCTTC.

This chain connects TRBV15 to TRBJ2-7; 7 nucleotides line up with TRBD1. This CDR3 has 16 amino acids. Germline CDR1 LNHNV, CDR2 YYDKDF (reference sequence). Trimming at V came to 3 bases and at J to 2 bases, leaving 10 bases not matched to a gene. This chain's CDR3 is CATSSGAPDRAYEQYF. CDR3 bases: TGTGCCACCAGCAGTGGGGCTCCAGACAGGGCCTACGAGCAGTACTTC. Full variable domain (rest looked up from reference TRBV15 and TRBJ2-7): DAMVIQNPRYQVTQFGKPVTLSCSQTLNHNVMYWYQQKSSQAPKLLFHYYDKDFNNEADTPDNFQSRRPNTSFCFLDIRSPGLGDTAMYLCATSSGAPDRAYEQYFGPGTRLTVT.

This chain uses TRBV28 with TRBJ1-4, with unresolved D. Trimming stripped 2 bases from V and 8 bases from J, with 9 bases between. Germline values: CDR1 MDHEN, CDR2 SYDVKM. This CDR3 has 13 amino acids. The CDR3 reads CASSLRVGEKLFF. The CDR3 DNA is TGTGCCAGCAGTTTACGAGTGGGCGAAAAACTGTTTTTT.

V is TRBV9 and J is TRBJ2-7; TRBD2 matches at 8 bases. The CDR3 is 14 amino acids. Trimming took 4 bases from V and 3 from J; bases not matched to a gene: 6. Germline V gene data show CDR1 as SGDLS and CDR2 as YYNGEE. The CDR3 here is CASSLGTSHYEQYF. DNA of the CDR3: TGTGCCAGCAGCCTCGGGACTAGTCACTACGAGCAGTACTTC.

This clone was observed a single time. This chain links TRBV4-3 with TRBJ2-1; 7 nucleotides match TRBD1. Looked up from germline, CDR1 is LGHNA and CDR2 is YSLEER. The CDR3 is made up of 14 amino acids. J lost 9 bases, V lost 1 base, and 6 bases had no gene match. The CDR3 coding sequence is TGCGCCAGCAGCCAAGTCTCGACAGGGCTTGAGCAGTTCTTC. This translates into CASSQVSTGLEQFF.

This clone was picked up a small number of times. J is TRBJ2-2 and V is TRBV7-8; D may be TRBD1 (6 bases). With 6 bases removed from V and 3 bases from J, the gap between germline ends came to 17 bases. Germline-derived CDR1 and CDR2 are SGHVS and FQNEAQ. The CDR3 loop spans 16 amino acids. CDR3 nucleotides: TGTGCCAGCAGTGTACAGGGTTTCGGGGACACCGGGGAGCTGTTTTTT. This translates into CASSVQGFGDTGELFF.

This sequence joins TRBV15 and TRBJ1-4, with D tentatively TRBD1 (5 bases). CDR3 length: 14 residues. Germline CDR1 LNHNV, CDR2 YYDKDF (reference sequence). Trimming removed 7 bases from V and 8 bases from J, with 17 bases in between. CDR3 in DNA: TGTGCCACCACCAGGGTAGCGGTGGGCGAAAAACTGTTTTTT. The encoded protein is CATTRVAVGEKLFF.

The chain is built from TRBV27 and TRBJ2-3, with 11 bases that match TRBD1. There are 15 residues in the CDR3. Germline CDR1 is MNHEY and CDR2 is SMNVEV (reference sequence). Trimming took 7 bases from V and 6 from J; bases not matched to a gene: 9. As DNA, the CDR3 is TGTGCCAGCACTCGAGGGACAGGGGGTAGGGATACGCAGTATTTT. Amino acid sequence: CASTRGTGGRDTQYF.

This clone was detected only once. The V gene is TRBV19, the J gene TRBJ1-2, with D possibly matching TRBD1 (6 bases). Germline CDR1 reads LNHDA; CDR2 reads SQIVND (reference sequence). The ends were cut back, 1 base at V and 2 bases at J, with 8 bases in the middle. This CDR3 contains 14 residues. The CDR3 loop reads CASSIAGQNYGYTF. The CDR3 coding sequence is TGTGCCAGTAGTATAGCAGGACAGAACTATGGCTACACCTTC.

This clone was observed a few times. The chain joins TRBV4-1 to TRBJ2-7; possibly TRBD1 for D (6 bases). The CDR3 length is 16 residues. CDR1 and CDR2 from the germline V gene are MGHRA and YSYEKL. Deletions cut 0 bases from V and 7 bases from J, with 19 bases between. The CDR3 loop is CASSQEYRWTANEQYF. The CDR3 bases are TGCGCCAGCAGCCAAGAGTATCGCTGGACAGCGAATGAGCAGTACTTC.

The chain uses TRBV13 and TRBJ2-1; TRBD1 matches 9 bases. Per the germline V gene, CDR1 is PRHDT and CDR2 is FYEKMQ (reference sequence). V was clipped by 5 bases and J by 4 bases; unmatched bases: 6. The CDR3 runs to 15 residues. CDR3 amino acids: CASSLGDRDYNEQFF. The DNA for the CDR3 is TGTGCCAGCAGCCTTGGGGACAGGGATTACAATGAGCAGTTCTTC.

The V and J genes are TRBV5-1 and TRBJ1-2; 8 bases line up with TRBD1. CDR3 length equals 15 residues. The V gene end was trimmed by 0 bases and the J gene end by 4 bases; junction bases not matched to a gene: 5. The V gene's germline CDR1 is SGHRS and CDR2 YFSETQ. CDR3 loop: CASSLGGQAPYGYTF. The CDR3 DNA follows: TGCGCCAGCAGCTTGGGGGGACAGGCCCCCTATGGCTACACCTTC.

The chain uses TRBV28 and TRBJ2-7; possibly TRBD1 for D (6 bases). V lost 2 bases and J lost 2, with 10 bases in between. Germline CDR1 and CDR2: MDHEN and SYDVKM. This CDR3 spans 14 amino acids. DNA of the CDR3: TGTGCCAGCAGTTTAGGGGGCGGCACCTACGAGCAGTACTTC. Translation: CASSLGGGTYEQYF.

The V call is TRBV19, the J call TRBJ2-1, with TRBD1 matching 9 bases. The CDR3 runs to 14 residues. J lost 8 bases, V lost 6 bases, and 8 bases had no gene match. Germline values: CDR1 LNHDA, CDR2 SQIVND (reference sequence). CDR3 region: CASRTGGAVDEQFF. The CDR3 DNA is TGTGCCAGTAGAACAGGGGGCGCAGTCGATGAGCAGTTCTTC.

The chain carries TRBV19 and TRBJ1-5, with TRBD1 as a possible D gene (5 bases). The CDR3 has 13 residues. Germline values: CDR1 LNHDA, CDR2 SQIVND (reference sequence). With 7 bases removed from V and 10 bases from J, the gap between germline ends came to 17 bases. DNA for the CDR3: TGTGCCAGTACCCCAGGGAATTATCGTCCCCAGCATTTT. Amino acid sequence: CASTPGNYRPQHF.

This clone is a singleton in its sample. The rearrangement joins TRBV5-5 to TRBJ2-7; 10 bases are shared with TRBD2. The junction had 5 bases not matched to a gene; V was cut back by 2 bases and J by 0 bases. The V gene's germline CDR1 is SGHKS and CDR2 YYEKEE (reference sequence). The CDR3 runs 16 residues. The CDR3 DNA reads TGTGCCAGCAGCTTTGGGACTAGCGCGAACTCCTACGAGCAGTACTTC. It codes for CASSFGTSANSYEQYF.

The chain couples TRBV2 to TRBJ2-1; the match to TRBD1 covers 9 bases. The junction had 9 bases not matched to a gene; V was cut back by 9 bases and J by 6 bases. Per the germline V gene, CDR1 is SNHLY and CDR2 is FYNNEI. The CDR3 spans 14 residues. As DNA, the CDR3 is TGTGCCAGTAGACAGGGGGTACTAATCAATGAGCAGTTCTTC. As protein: CASRQGVLINEQFF.

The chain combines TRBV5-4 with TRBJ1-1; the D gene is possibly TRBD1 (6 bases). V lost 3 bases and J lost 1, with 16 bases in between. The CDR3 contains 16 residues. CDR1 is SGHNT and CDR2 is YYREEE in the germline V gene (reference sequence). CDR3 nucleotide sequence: TGTGCCAGCAGCTCCCCTCCCAGGGGTGAGAACACTGAAGCTTTCTTT. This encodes CASSSPPRGENTEAFF.